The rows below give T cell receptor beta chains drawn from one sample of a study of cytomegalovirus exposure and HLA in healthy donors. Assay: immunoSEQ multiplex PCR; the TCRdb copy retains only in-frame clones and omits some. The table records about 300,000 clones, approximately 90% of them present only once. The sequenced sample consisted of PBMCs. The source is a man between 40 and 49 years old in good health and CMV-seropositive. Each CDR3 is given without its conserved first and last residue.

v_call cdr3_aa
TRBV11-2 ASSSRRGSGIGYT
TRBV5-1 ASSGDSGGQY
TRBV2 ASSELGGGSGNEQF
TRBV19 ASSTSGQISRYGYT
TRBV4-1 ASSQDGGGSGNTIY
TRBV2 ASNWRETQY
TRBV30 AWSWTGGGTDTQY
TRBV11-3 ASSLEGQGLINYGYT
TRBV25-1 ASSEFNSIFYGYT
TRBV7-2 ASSFEQGFEQY
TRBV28 ASSSAGGSGNTIY
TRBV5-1 ASSFNLGGQDLNEKLF
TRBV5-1 ASSSTPTARSGANVLT
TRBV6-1 ASSPRLVPGELF
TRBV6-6 ASREMQGTYGYT
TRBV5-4 ASSLGGGRSTGELF
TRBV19 ASSIDLTSGRRETQY
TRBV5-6 ASSWLYSGANVLT
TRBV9 ASSVGGTSDNEQF
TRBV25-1 ASSGDRGRASNTGELF